This T cell receptor (beta chain) comes out of a study of CD8 T cells in Susac syndrome (dated by TCRdb to 2018 to 2020). For the study in its entirety: Whether CD8+ T cell activation and differentiation in Susac syndrome was antigen driven was tested using repertoire sequencing.

Peripheral blood CD8+ and CD4+ T cells from healthy donors, Susac syndrome patients and multiple sclerosis patients were profiled using high-throughput TCR beta sequencing. Healthy donors were included as age- and sex-matched controls. Bulk CD8+ and CD4+ T cells were purified magnetically by negative isolation, whereas CD8+ TEMRA cells were enriched by FACS. Blood was drawn into EDTA tubes, processed within 24 hours, and PBMCs were isolated by density gradient centrifugation. PBMCs intended for TCR sequencing were cryopreserved in liquid nitrogen and were subsequently thawed in a 37 degrees C water bath. Purity of sorted or isolated CD4+, CD8+ and CD8+ TEMRA cells was at least 90%. The germline V gene gives CDR1 as MDHEN and CDR2 as SYDVKM. V is cut back by 5 bases and J by 6 bases, with 14 bases in the junction unmatched. Its CDR3 holds 18 amino acids, cysteine through phenylalanine. The entry retains the CDR3 DNA only, 54 bases that are in frame from base 1.

A word on this clonotype: No cognate antigen has been identified for it. No base quality values were provided; no much bigger clone lies one nucleotide off.

RNA was extracted using the RNeasy kit, and roughly 0.5 to 1 ug of the RNA was reverse transcribed with random hexamers. TCR beta CDR3 regions were amplified with the immunoSEQ multiplex PCR assay covering 54 Vbeta and 13 Jbeta segments. To correct PCR amplification bias, a synthetic template baseline was used for both primer optimization and computational correction. As for how the authors treated the data: Reads were annotated to V, D and J genes according to IMGT and were analyzed with immunoSEQ Analyzer, with only productive sequences retained. To calculate clonality, Shannon entropy was normalized by log2 of the number of productive unique sequences and then subtracted from one. For each patient and control, public and private clones were evaluated among the 100 most prevalent clones. A clone was defined as Susac-specific if it was absent from the healthy and MS cohorts, from over 1,000 published viral clones and from other ImmuneACCESS disease sequences. TCRdb took the public reads, trimmed them with fastp at Q25, ran MiXCR for clone calling and kept in-frame beta chains. Rows are combined by CDR3 protein, so each entry shows the most common genes and DNA. The V and J calls and clone size come from TCRdb's table, not from the authors' own analysis. Across this sample there are 120,000 to 150,000 distinct CDR3 sequences, with approximately 93% seen only once. The top ten clonotypes cover 0.075% to 0.1% of the sample.

Beyond this particular receptor, the publication reports: The number of individuals in the TCR sequencing and HLA analysis was recognized as being relatively small.

This sequence originates from a human donor in good health. Specimen: CD4+ T cells from PBMCs. The receptor chain draws on TRBV28 and TRBJ2-2; 11 nucleotides in the junction match TRBD2. CDR3 region: CASSPPLAGGFGPGELFF. The sequenced DNA is TGTGCCAGCAGTCCTCCTCTAGCGGGAGGATTCGGCCCCGGGGAGCTGTTTTTT.